These 20 T cell receptor beta chains were all obtained from the same sample, sequenced in a study of T cells expressing NK-cell markers. TCRdb re-called the 5' RACE reads; every CDR3 protein appears as one record, without DNA. In all, the sample yields approximately 460,000 distinct CDR3 sequences. Sequencing was done on a sample of blood T cells: a sorted CD56 or NKG2C T cell subset, CD4+ or CD8+ T cells, or bulk PBMC T cells (not recorded which). Receptor source: a woman between 18 and 70 years old in good health.

V and J are TRBV6-5 and TRBJ1-2. The germline V gene encodes CDR1 MNHEY and CDR2 SVGAGI. The CDR3 length is 13 residues. The CDR3 sequence is CASSYLESGGYTF.

The chain links TRBV7-6 to TRBJ2-2; TCRdb designates TRBD2, a call that cannot be tested without DNA. CDR1 and CDR2 (germline): SGHVS, FNYEAQ. The CDR3 has 13 residues. This CDR3 reads CASSSAAQGELFF.

The rearrangement joins TRBV4-2 to TRBJ2-6; the TRBD1 assignment by TCRdb is unverifiable without DNA. This CDR3 contains 17 residues. From germline, CDR1 is LGHNA and CDR2 YNFKEQ. The CDR3 sequence: CASSRTTGGTGANVLTF.

The chain carries TRBV20-1 and TRBJ1-2. CDR1 and CDR2 from the germline V gene are DFQATT and SNEGSKA (reference sequence). The CDR3 has 15 residues. CDR3 loop: CSARDYLPDPYGYTF.

The chain is built from TRBV6-4 and TRBJ2-3; the D call of TRBD1 rests on TCRdb alone, since no DNA is present to check it. Germline values: CDR1 MRHNA, CDR2 SNTAGT. This CDR3 contains 16 residues. CDR3 sequence: CASSDSGADYTDTQYF.

V usage is TRBV4-1 and J usage is TRBJ2-3; the D call from TCRdb, TRBD2, cannot be confirmed without DNA. The CDR3 has 17 residues. Germline V gives CDR1 MGHRA, CDR2 YSYEKL. CDR3 loop: CASSRLKLAGSTDTQYF.

Here the CDR3 reads CASSNRDRVTSEQYF. This chain connects TRBV7-9 to TRBJ2-7; TCRdb's D gene call, TRBD1, goes unchecked for lack of DNA. Germline assignment: CDR1 SEHNR and CDR2 FQNEAQ (reference sequence). The CDR3 loop spans 15 amino acids.

The chain combines TRBV20-1 with TRBJ2-3; TCRdb reports TRBD1, a call that lacks DNA to check it against. Germline V lookup: CDR1 DFQATT, CDR2 SNEGSKA (reference sequence). This CDR3 spans 13 amino acids. CDR3 amino acids: CSASDRAGDTQYF.

The CDR3 loop reads CASSGTDGEAFF. This rearrangement joins TRBV12-3 or TRBV12-4 to TRBJ1-1; TCRdb outputs TRBD1, but without DNA this stays unchecked. The CDR3 contains 12 residues.

The CDR3 spells CASSPDRNQETQYF. This chain connects TRBV7-2 to TRBJ2-5; TCRdb outputs TRBD1, but without DNA this stays unchecked. This CDR3 has 14 residues. CDR1 is SGHTA, CDR2 FQGNSA, per germline.

The chain carries TRBV15 and TRBJ2-5; TCRdb's D gene call, TRBD1, goes unchecked for lack of DNA. The germline V gene has CDR1 LNHNV and CDR2 YYDKDF (reference sequence). CDR3 length equals 13 residues. CDR3 sequence: CATSRAPGGTQYF.

V gene TRBV28 combines with J gene TRBJ2-3. Germline CDR1 reads MDHEN; CDR2 reads SYDVKM. This CDR3 has 15 amino acids. The CDR3 is CASSFRGLSFGTQYF. Variable domain in full (rest from reference TRBV28 and TRBJ2-3): DVKVTQSSRYLVKRTGEKVFLECVQDMDHENMFWYRQDPGLGLRLIYFSYDVKMKEKGDIPEGYSVSREKKERFSLILESASTNQTSMYLCASSFRGLSFGTQYFGPGTRLTVL.

V is TRBV29-1 and J is TRBJ2-2; the TRBD1 assignment by TCRdb is unverifiable without DNA. CDR1 and CDR2 (germline): SQVTM, ANQGSEA. This CDR3 has 14 amino acids. CDR3 amino acids: CSVMPRGGTGELFF.

J is TRBJ1-4 and V is TRBV7-2. The CDR3 loop spans 15 amino acids. CDR1 is SGHTA and CDR2 is FQGNSA in the germline V gene. The CDR3 sequence is CASSLLLGPLEKLFF.

This chain uses TRBV6-5 with TRBJ2-1; as DNA is missing, the TRBD1 call by TCRdb cannot be tested. The CDR3 totals 15 residues. The germline gives CDR1 MNHEY, CDR2 SVGAGI. The CDR3 protein is CASSYGGLRRNEQFF.

This sequence joins TRBV7-2 and TRBJ1-3; no DNA is available, so the TRBD1 call from TCRdb remains unchecked. CDR1 and CDR2 from the germline V gene are SGHTA and FQGNSA. The CDR3 is made up of 15 amino acids. The CDR3 sequence is CASSFDSRSGNTIYF.

V is TRBV20-1 and J is TRBJ1-2; TCRdb's D gene call, TRBD1, goes unchecked for lack of DNA. Per germline, CDR1 DFQATT and CDR2 SNEGSKA (reference sequence). CDR3 size: 15 residues. This CDR3 is CSAKGSGPPNYGYTF.

The chain is built from TRBV21-1 and TRBJ2-7; checking the TCRdb D call of TRBD2 is not possible without DNA. TRBV21-1 is flagged as a pseudogene. The CDR3 totals 15 residues. The CDR3 sequence is CASSKGLAASYEQYF.

V and J are TRBV27 and TRBJ2-7; the D call of TRBD1 rests on TCRdb alone, since no DNA is present to check it. The CDR3 totals 14 residues. The germline CDR1 and CDR2 sequences are MNHEY and SMNVEV (reference sequence). The CDR3 here is CASSLPGWVYEQYF.

The chain couples TRBV5-1 to TRBJ1-6; as DNA is missing, the TRBD1 call by TCRdb cannot be tested. CDR3 length equals 17 residues. Germline-derived CDR1 and CDR2 are SGHRS and YFSETQ. The chain's CDR3 is CASSSAPTGAYDSPLHF. Based on the CDR3 plus reference TRBV5-1 and TRBJ1-6, the full variable domain is KAGVTQTPRYLIKTRGQQVTLSCSPISGHRSVSWYQQTPGQGLQFLFEYFSETQRNKGNFPGRFSGRQFSNSRSEMNVSTLELGDSALYLCASSSAPTGAYDSPLHFGNGTRLTVT.